Below, 19 T cell receptor beta chains from the same sample are listed, as sequenced in a study of T cells in Graves' hyperthyroidism and ophthalmopathy. The TCR beta CDR3 regions underwent amplification using RNA transcripts as the source. The TCR CDR3 was amplified in a first-round RT-PCR using the HTBI primer set. TCRdb used MiXCR to reprocess the multiplex PCR reads, holding one entry per CDR3 protein. The sample yields roughly 290,000 distinct CDR3 sequences, approximately 12% seen once. Source material: blood. These receptors were taken from a woman in her 30s with Graves' hyperthyroidism that later progressed to Graves' ophthalmopathy.

This clonotype appeared many times. The chain links TRBV12-3 or TRBV12-4 to TRBJ1-5, with D unresolved. Trimming stripped 7 bases from V and 4 bases from J, with 11 bases between. This CDR3 region has 13 residues. The CDR3 sequence is CASTYGGNQPQHF. The CDR3 DNA reads as TGTGCCAGCACTTACGGTGGAAATCAGCCCCAGCATTTT.

This clonotype was seen ten or more times. The chain combines TRBV2 with TRBJ1-5; D ambiguous. In germline, CDR1 is SNHLY, CDR2 FYNNEI. The CDR3 has 13 residues. Trimming stripped 1 base from V and 3 bases from J, with 4 bases between. The CDR3 nucleotides read TGTGCCAGCAGTGAAGGTCTCAATCAGCCCCAGCATTTT. The encoded protein is CASSEGLNQPQHF.

On this clonotype: A clone one base away is much larger, so this may be a read error. The chain is built from TRBV12-3 or TRBV12-4 and TRBJ2-2; TRBD2 matches at 8 bases. This CDR3 region has 14 residues. Written as DNA, the CDR3 is TGTGCCAGCAGTTTAGGCGGGAGGACCGGGGAGCTGCTTTTT. Protein sequence: CASSLGGRTGELLF.

This clonotype has a count of ten or more. This CDR3 reads CAWSVLRNTEAFF. The CDR3 region has the DNA TGTGCCTGGAGTGTCTTGAGGAACACTGAAGCTTTCTTT. The J gene is TRBJ1-1, the V gene TRBV30; D not certain. The CDR3 has 13 residues. Trimming shortened V by 0 bases and J by 1 base, and 6 bases separated the two germline ends. The V gene's germline CDR1 is GTSNPN and CDR2 SVGIG (reference sequence).

This clonotype was counted ten times or more. In nucleotides, the CDR3 is TGTGCCAGCAGTTACGGATTTGGGCAGACCTACGAGCAGTACTTC. It encodes CASSYGFGQTYEQYF. The J gene is TRBJ2-7, the V gene TRBV6-2 or TRBV6-3; D unclear. V dropped 2 bases and J dropped 2 bases, with 13 bases sitting between them. This CDR3 has 15 residues. The germline CDR1 and CDR2 sequences are MNHEY and SVGEGT.

This clonotype was observed at least ten times. This chain joins TRBV7-6 and TRBJ2-1; 10 bases map to TRBD1. After removal of 0 bases from V and 8 bases from J, the junction contained 13 bases not matched to a gene. This CDR3 spans 18 amino acids. Per the germline V gene, CDR1 is SGHVS and CDR2 is FNYEAQ. This CDR3 reads CASSLAGGGQGISHEQFF. As DNA, the CDR3 is TGTGCCAGCAGCTTAGCGGGGGGGGGACAGGGGATCTCCCATGAGCAGTTCTTC.

Ten or more counts support this clonotype. The chain recombines TRBV6-1 with TRBJ2-7; D is ambiguous. V dropped 5 bases and J dropped 7 bases, with 9 bases sitting between them. Germline loops: CDR1 MNHNS, CDR2 SASEGT. This CDR3 contains 11 residues. The CDR3 loop is CASSLDAEQYF. CDR3 DNA sequence: TGTGCCAGCAGTCTCGACGCGGAGCAGTACTTC.

This clonotype occurred many times. This chain joins TRBV6-1 and TRBJ1-4, with D unresolved. This CDR3 has 15 amino acids. Trimming pared 6 bases from V and 5 bases from J, leaving 16 bases between. From germline, CDR1 is MNHNS and CDR2 SASEGT. In DNA form, the CDR3 reads TGTGCCAGCAGCCCAAGCGGTGGAGGGAATGAAAAACTGTTTTTT. Translation: CASSPSGGGNEKLFF.

CDR3 sequence: CASSDTVGTDTQYF. The CDR3 bases are TGTGCCAGCAGTGATACGGTAGGCACAGATACGCAGTATTTT. This chain joins TRBV6-1 and TRBJ2-3, with no clear D. There are 14 residues in the CDR3. The germline V gene has CDR1 MNHNS and CDR2 SASEGT. V lost 3 bases to trimming and J lost 1 base, with 8 bases between them.

This clonotype was seen repeatedly, ten times or more. V usage is TRBV2 and J usage is TRBJ1-1, with 9 nucleotides matching TRBD1. The germline V gene encodes CDR1 SNHLY and CDR2 FYNNEI. J lost 0 bases, V lost 9 bases, and 2 bases had no gene match. The CDR3 consists of 13 residues. The CDR3 nucleotides read TGTGCCAGGGGACAGGGATTGAACACTGAAGCTTTCTTT. Translation: CARGQGLNTEAFF.

This clonotype has ten or more counts. The V call is TRBV28, the J call TRBJ1-1, with a tentative D call TRBD1 (6 bases). Trimming removed 6 bases at V and 7 bases at J, with 12 bases between. Germline V gene sequence: CDR1 MDHEN, CDR2 SYDVKM. CDR3 length equals 12 residues. CDR3 DNA sequence: TGTGCCAGCAGACAGGGCCAGTTTGAAGCTTTCTTT. It yields the protein CASRQGQFEAFF.

This clonotype showed up many times. This sequence joins TRBV7-8 and TRBJ1-1, with 10 bases matching TRBD1. With V trimmed by 5 bases and J by 2 bases, 5 bases remained unmatched. The CDR3 consists of 15 residues. Germline V lookup: CDR1 SGHVS, CDR2 FQNEAQ. Here the CDR3 DNA reads TGTGCCAGCAGCCGTGACAGGGGGCGAAACACTGAAGCTTTCTTT. Translating gives CASSRDRGRNTEAFF.

Ten or more counts support this clonotype. The gene calls are TRBV27 and TRBJ1-1; TRBD1 might be the D (6 bases). The V gene lost 8 bases and the J gene lost 5 bases, with 18 bases spanning the gap. The V gene's germline CDR1 is MNHEY and CDR2 SMNVEV (reference sequence). The CDR3 is 14 amino acids. For the CDR3, the DNA is TGTGCCAGCGCCCCGGGGGGGCTCGGAACTGAAGCTTTCTTT. Translating it yields CASAPGGLGTEAFF.

This clonotype was seen repeatedly, ten times or more. The chain carries TRBV7-9 and TRBJ1-5; D call uncertain. V gave up 5 bases and J gave up 2 bases, with 16 bases separating them. The CDR3 has 16 amino acids. Germline V gene lookup returns CDR1 SEHNR and CDR2 FQNEAQ (reference sequence). In nucleotides, the CDR3 is TGTGCCAGCAGCCTACCGGTCCATCCTGGCAATCAGCCCCAGCATTTT. Protein sequence: CASSLPVHPGNQPQHF. The variable domain in full, with the rest retrieved from reference TRBV7-9 and TRBJ1-5, is DTGVSQNPRHKITKRGQNVTFRCDPISEHNRLYWYRQTLGQGPEFLTYFQNEAQLEKSRLLSDRFSAERPKGSFSTLEIQRTEQGDSAMYLCASSLPVHPGNQPQHFGDGTRLSIL.

Many counts were recorded for this clonotype. The chain combines TRBV6-2 or TRBV6-3 with TRBJ2-1, with a tentative D call TRBD2 (5 bases). This CDR3 comprises 16 residues. CDR1 is MNHEY and CDR2 is SVGEGT in the germline V gene. Trimming pared 5 bases from V and 6 bases from J, leaving 20 bases between. This CDR3 is CASSTLGGYNSNEQFF. The CDR3 bases are TGTGCCAGCAGTACCCTTGGCGGGTACAACAGCAATGAGCAGTTCTTC.

This clonotype was detected many times. The V gene is TRBV20-1, the J gene TRBJ1-5, with D unresolved. The CDR3 has 13 residues. The V gene's germline CDR1 is DFQATT and CDR2 SNEGSKA (reference sequence). Between the trimmed V and J ends, which lost 2 bases and 1 base, there was a span of 6 bases. In DNA form, the CDR3 reads TGCAGTGCTAGACCCCACAGCAATCAGCCCCAGCATTTT. Its translation is CSARPHSNQPQHF.

In this sample, this clonotype turned up many times. The chain recombines TRBV10-3 with TRBJ2-5; 10 bases are a match to TRBD2. J was trimmed by 3 bases and V by 4 bases; bases with no gene match: 2. Germline CDR1 and CDR2: ENHRY and SYGVKD. There are 14 residues in the CDR3. The CDR3 DNA reads TGTGCCATCAGTGTCGGACTAGCGGAAGAGACCCAGTACTTC. This translates into CAISVGLAEETQYF.

CDR3 DNA sequence: TGTGCCAGCAGCCGGTGGTCAGGACAGGGTATTTTTAACACCGGGGAGCTGTTTTTT. Residues: CASSRWSGQGIFNTGELFF. The rearrangement joins TRBV7-9 to TRBJ2-2, with TRBD1 identical over 8 bases. CDR1 SEHNR and CDR2 FQNEAQ come from the germline V gene (reference sequence). CDR3 length equals 19 residues. V dropped 5 bases and J dropped 2; count of bases not matched to a gene: 16. The whole variable domain, remainder taken from reference TRBV7-9 and TRBJ2-2, is DTGVSQNPRHKITKRGQNVTFRCDPISEHNRLYWYRQTLGQGPEFLTYFQNEAQLEKSRLLSDRFSAERPKGSFSTLEIQRTEQGDSAMYLCASSRWSGQGIFNTGELFFGEGSRLTVL.

The rearrangement uses TRBV19 and TRBJ1-3, with TRBD1 matching over 7 bases. With 5 bases clipped from V and 0 bases from J, the junction kept 7 bases outside the gene matches. The CDR3 has 16 residues. Germline lookup yields CDR1 LNHDA and CDR2 SQIVND (reference sequence). The CDR3 reads CASSGYRGNSGNTIYF. Here the CDR3 DNA reads TGTGCCAGTAGTGGTTACAGGGGTAACTCTGGAAACACCATATATTTT.